The 27 T cell receptor beta chains below all came from one sample that was sequenced in a study of blood T cells in healthy people across ages. Together with a sample-barcoded 5' primer, a J-beta primer mix was included in a second PCR lasting about 6 to 11 cycles. Using its own MiXCR run on the 5' RACE reads, TCRdb lists one record per CDR3 protein. The sample carries fewer than 800,000 distinct CDR3 sequences, 25% recorded once. The same sample was also used in a study of T cells of mothers and their children.

What was sequenced was blood. The receptors derive from a boy aged 5-17 years in good health.

V gene TRBV7-2 combines with J gene TRBJ1-5, with no clear D. The V end was cut by 4 bases, the J end by 4 bases, with 17 bases between. Germline V CDR1 and CDR2: SGHTA, FQGNSA. The CDR3 is 16 residues long. The CDR3 loop reads CASSSPRAAGNQPQHF. In nucleotides, the CDR3 is TGTGCCAGCAGCTCCCCTAGAGCCGCCGGGAATCAGCCCCAGCATTTT.

Comments on this clonotype: Because it lacks the conserved phenylalanine or tryptophan at the end, this CDR3 is likely a read error. The limits of the CDR3 on the DNA are not certain, so only TCRdb's listed CDR3 is given. CDR3: CASTQGVTYEQHS. V and J are TRBV6-2 or TRBV6-3 and TRBJ2-7; no check of the table's D call, TRBD1, against the DNA was made. The CDR3 adds up to 13 amino acids, both ends counted. CDR1 is MNHEY and CDR2 is SVGEGT in the germline V gene.

The chain links TRBV4-3 to TRBJ1-4; D is unclear. The germline gives CDR1 LGHNA, CDR2 YSLEER. V lost 1 base, J lost 5 bases, and 8 bases lay in between. The CDR3 extends over 14 amino acids. The chain's CDR3 is CASSQVAENEKLFF. Here the CDR3 DNA reads TGCGCCAGCAGCCAAGTTGCAGAGAATGAAAAACTGTTTTTT.

This clonotype occurred once. One base away lies a much larger clone, so this may be a sequencing read error. The chain links TRBV6-2 or TRBV6-3 to TRBJ1-1, with a possible D match to TRBD1 (6 bases). The V gene's germline CDR1 is MNHEY and CDR2 SVGEGT. The V end was cut by 6 bases, the J end by 3 bases, with 8 bases between. This CDR3 comprises 12 residues. In nucleotides, the CDR3 is TGTGCCAGCAGAGGGGGGTACACTGAAGCTTTCTTT. Translating it yields CASRGGYTEAFF.

The chain employs TRBV6-5 and TRBJ1-6; 11 bases match TRBD1. Germline V lookup: CDR1 MNHEY, CDR2 SVGAGI. This CDR3 is built from 13 residues. V was pared by 5 bases and J by 14 bases, with 5 bases of the junction left unmatched. CDR3 sequence: CASSTPGQGALHF. DNA of the CDR3: TGTGCCAGCAGTACCCCGGGACAGGGGGCCCTCCACTTT.

This chain uses TRBV10-3 with TRBJ1-1, with 7 nucleotides matching TRBD1. With V trimmed by 10 bases and J by 1 base, 9 bases remained unmatched. Germline V gene data show CDR1 as ENHRY and CDR2 as SYGVKD. The CDR3 covers 14 residues. CDR3 region: CATHRGDGNTEAFF. In DNA form, the CDR3 reads TGTGCCACCCACAGGGGTGACGGGAACACTGAAGCTTTCTTT.

This clonotype came up a few times. The chain combines TRBV2 with TRBJ2-7; TRBD1 might be the D (5 bases). Germline V gene data show CDR1 as SNHLY and CDR2 as FYNNEI. This CDR3 comprises 15 residues. Deletions cut 4 bases from V and 1 base from J, with 14 bases between. The CDR3 here is CASSVNRKGSYEQYF. CDR3 coding DNA: TGTGCCAGCAGTGTCAACAGGAAAGGGTCCTACGAGCAGTACTTC.

The CDR3 sequence: CASSASGTDQETQYF. The CDR3 nucleotides read TGTGCCAGCAGTGCTTCCGGGACAGACCAAGAGACCCAGTACTTC. This chain links TRBV6-1 with TRBJ2-5; 7 positions agree with TRBD1. The CDR3 runs 15 residues. CDR1 and CDR2 (germline): MNHNS, SASEGT. V lost 4 bases and J lost 0; bases outside the gene matches: 5.

This chain connects TRBV7-2 to TRBJ2-3; D not certain. The germline V gene has CDR1 SGHTA and CDR2 FQGNSA. The V end was cut by 6 bases, the J end by 0 bases, with 16 bases between. The CDR3 is made up of 16 amino acids. The DNA for the CDR3 is TGTGCCAGCAGTCGCAAACAGTCTTCTAGCACAGATACGCAGTATTTT. Encoded protein: CASSRKQSSSTDTQYF.

Only a few counts were recorded for this clonotype. This sequence joins TRBV10-2 and TRBJ2-5, with 7 bases identical to TRBD1. The J segment lost 11 bases and the V segment lost 8 bases, leaving 11 bases of the junction unmatched. The CDR3 is made up of 12 amino acids. Germline CDR1 is WSHSY and CDR2 is SAAADI. DNA for the CDR3: TGCGCCAGCTGGGACAGCAAAGGGGAGCAGTACTTC. Its protein is CASWDSKGEQYF.

There are a few counts of this clonotype. The genes are TRBV5-1 and TRBJ2-1, with 12 bases fitting TRBD1. The length of the CDR3 is 16 residues. J was trimmed by 9 bases and V by 4 bases; bases with no gene match: 11. Germline loops: CDR1 SGHRS, CDR2 YFSETQ. As DNA, the CDR3 is TGCGCCAGCAGCGAAACCGGGACAGGGGGCGCGGCTGAGCAGTTCTTC. The encoded protein is CASSETGTGGAAEQFF.

In this sample, this clonotype turned up a few times. This chain connects TRBV29-1 to TRBJ1-5; D gene unclear. This CDR3 contains 14 residues. From germline, CDR1 is SQVTM and CDR2 ANQGSEA. V lost 4 bases, J lost 3 bases, and 13 bases lay in between. This CDR3 is CSVGPGGYNQPQHF. The CDR3 DNA follows: TGCAGCGTTGGACCGGGCGGATACAATCAGCCCCAGCATTTT.

This sequence joins TRBV28 and TRBJ2-5; the match to TRBD1 covers 10 bases. The DNA end favors TRBJ2-1, so the J call may be wrong. CDR1 MDHEN and CDR2 SYDVKM come from the germline V gene. The length of the CDR3 is 15 residues. CDR3 protein: CASSTRTGGGNEQFF. The CDR3 coding sequence is TGTGCCAGCAGTACCCGGACAGGGGGTGGCAATGAGCAGTTCTTC.

The chain's CDR3 is CASSGALTGELFF. CDR3 in DNA: TGTGCCAGTTCGGGGGCCCTCACCGGGGAGCTGTTTTTT. V usage is TRBV6-6 and J usage is TRBJ2-2; D may match TRBD1 or TRBD2 (6 bases each). The CDR3 covers 13 residues. Trimming took off 9 bases at V and 4 bases at J, with 12 bases between the two ends. CDR1 and CDR2 (germline): MNHNY, SVGAGI (reference sequence).

This clonotype was detected only a few times. The chain carries TRBV20-1 and TRBJ2-1, with D possibly matching TRBD2 (5 bases). This CDR3 region has 17 residues. V was trimmed by 2 bases and J by 2 bases, leaving 19 bases between them. The V gene's germline CDR1 is DFQATT and CDR2 SNEGSKA (reference sequence). CDR3 sequence: CSARPSHEAITYNEQFF. DNA for the CDR3: TGCAGTGCTAGACCTAGCCATGAGGCGATAACCTACAATGAGCAGTTCTTC.

The V gene is TRBV10-3, the J gene TRBJ2-1, with 13 bases that match TRBD2. The CDR3 consists of 16 residues. Germline CDR1 is ENHRY and CDR2 is SYGVKD. Trimming cost V 6 bases and J 10 bases; bases outside gene matches: 12. The CDR3 reads CAISGTSGISFEEQFF. The CDR3, as DNA: TGTGCCATCAGCGGGACTAGCGGGATAAGTTTCGAAGAGCAGTTCTTC.

The chain joins TRBV15 to TRBJ2-5; TRBD1 agrees at 7 bases. The CDR3 sequence is 14 residues long. V lost 6 bases and J lost 5; bases outside the gene matches: 9. CDR1 and CDR2 from the germline V gene are LNHNV and YYDKDF (reference sequence). The CDR3 nucleotides read TGTGCCACCAGTAAAGGGGGCGCGGGCGAGACCCAGTACTTC. It encodes CATSKGGAGETQYF. Combining the CDR3 with reference TRBV15 and TRBJ2-5 gives the whole variable domain DAMVIQNPRYQVTQFGKPVTLSCSQTLNHNVMYWYQQKSSQAPKLLFHYYDKDFNNEADTPDNFQSRRPNTSFCFLDIRSPGLGDTAMYLCATSKGGAGETQYFGPGTRLLVL.

This clonotype was counted only a few times. This chain links TRBV4-1 with TRBJ2-6; tentative D call: TRBD2 (6 bases). Trimming stripped 4 bases from V and 0 bases from J, with 13 bases between. CDR1 is MGHRA, CDR2 YSYEKL, per germline. The CDR3 runs 17 residues. Written as DNA, the CDR3 is TGCGCCAGCAGCCTCACCCGGGGGTACTCTGGGGCCAACGTCCTGACTTTC. Residues: CASSLTRGYSGANVLTF.

This clonotype was seen more than once but under ten times. V is TRBV20-1 and J is TRBJ2-7; D might be TRBD2 (6 bases). Germline loops: CDR1 DFQATT, CDR2 SNEGSKA (reference sequence). The V end was cut by 4 bases, the J end by 3 bases, with 16 bases between. The CDR3 contains 14 residues. This chain's CDR3 is CSATAGGEIYEQYF. CDR3 coding DNA: TGCAGTGCTACTGCCGGGGGAGAGATCTACGAGCAGTACTTC.

This clonotype was seen a few times. Sequence at one end of the junction differs from germline and may be a read error. The chain uses TRBV4-2 and TRBJ2-5, with 8 bases lining up with TRBD2. Per germline, CDR1 LGHNA and CDR2 YNFKEQ. The CDR3 has 16 amino acids. The CDR3 coding sequence is TGTGCCAGCAGCCAAGATCTGGCGGGAGGTCAAGGGACCCAGTACTTC. It encodes CASSQDLAGGQGTQYF.

This clonotype was counted between two and nine times. The gene calls are TRBV6-1 and TRBJ2-5; maybe TRBD2 (5 bases). The CDR3 length is 13 residues. Germline V gene lookup returns CDR1 MNHNS and CDR2 SASEGT. V was cut by 4 bases and J by 5 bases, with 11 bases left in between. Written as DNA, the CDR3 is TGTGCCAGCAGTGCAGAGGGTGTTGAGACCCAGTACTTC. It codes for CASSAEGVETQYF.

This clonotype showed up just a few times. This sequence joins TRBV7-8 and TRBJ2-5; D may correspond to TRBD1 or TRBD2 (5 bases each). Germline CDR1 SGHVS, CDR2 FQNEAQ. With 4 bases removed from V and 2 bases from J, the gap between germline ends came to 14 bases. This CDR3 has 15 residues. The DNA of the CDR3 is TGTGCCAGCAGCTCCACCGAGTGGGGGCAAGAGACCCAGTACTTC. It yields the protein CASSSTEWGQETQYF.

V gene TRBV7-2 combines with J gene TRBJ1-5, with a weak D call TRBD1 (5 bases). Trimming took off 5 bases at V and 5 bases at J, with 13 bases between the two ends. Germline assignment: CDR1 SGHTA and CDR2 FQGNSA. This CDR3 is built from 14 residues. The CDR3: CASSRAGLYQPQHF. The CDR3 DNA sequence: TGTGCCAGCAGCAGGGCGGGACTGTATCAGCCCCAGCATTTT.

This clonotype appeared a few times. At one end the junction does not follow the germline gene, possibly because of a read error. This sequence joins TRBV20-1 and TRBJ2-5; the D gene is possibly TRBD2 (6 bases). The J call may not be correct, given that the DNA end is closer to TRBJ2-7. This CDR3 has 13 amino acids. Per germline, CDR1 DFQATT and CDR2 SNEGSKA (reference sequence). The CDR3 coding sequence is TGCAGCGCTAGATTGCGGGGCTCTTACGAGCAGTACTTC. Amino acid sequence: CSARLRGSYEQYF.

In this sample, this clonotype turned up once. The rearrangement uses TRBV20-1 and TRBJ2-7; D possibly corresponds to TRBD1 (6 bases). Germline V CDR1 and CDR2: DFQATT, SNEGSKA (reference sequence). V was pared by 3 bases and J by 2 bases, with 11 bases between. The CDR3 totals 13 residues. CDR3 sequence (DNA): TGCAGTGCTAGCGGGACATTCGCCTACGAGCAGTACTTC. Its protein product is CSASGTFAYEQYF.

The chain recombines TRBV15 with TRBJ2-5; the D call may be TRBD1 or TRBD2 (5 bases each). Gene TRBJ2-7 matches the end of the DNA better, so the J call may be wrong. This CDR3 region has 14 residues. The V gene's germline CDR1 is LNHNV and CDR2 YYDKDF (reference sequence). The CDR3 sequence: CATRGTGSSYEQYF. In DNA form, the CDR3 reads TGTGCCACCAGAGGGACGGGAAGCTCCTACGAGCAGTACTTC.

The sample holds a few counts of this clonotype. This chain links TRBV29-1 with TRBJ1-3; maybe TRBD1 (5 bases). CDR1 is SQVTM and CDR2 is ANQGSEA in the germline V gene. The ends were cut back, 6 bases at V and 1 base at J, with 13 bases in the middle. The CDR3 spans 14 residues. The CDR3 protein is CSVEQTDSGNTIYF. As DNA, the CDR3 is TGCAGCGTCGAACAGACAGATTCTGGAAACACCATATATTTT.